This passage covers 2 T cell receptor beta chains from one sample sequenced in a study of T cell responses to AZD1222 COVID-19 vaccine. Produced via immunoSEQ multiplex PCR; TCRdb's table is partial and in-frame only. The profile shows tens of thousands of clones, 92% of them singletons. Material: peripheral blood, obtained 28 days after the second AZD1222 dose. The receptors stem from an adult who received the AZD1222 COVID-19 vaccine.

The V and J genes are TRBV4-1 and TRBJ1-3, with D perhaps TRBD1 (6 bases). Germline V gene data show CDR1 as MGHRA and CDR2 as YSYEKL. This CDR3 spans 17 amino acids. Trimming cost V 3 bases and J 0 bases, with 15 bases left between them. CDR3 sequence: CASSQGARQFSGNTIYF. In DNA form, the CDR3 reads TGCGCCAGCAGCCAGGGGGCCCGACAGTTCTCTGGAAACACCATATATTTT.

The V and J genes are TRBV6-6 and TRBJ1-4; D is possibly TRBD1 (6 bases). Per the germline V gene, CDR1 is MNHNY and CDR2 is SVGAGI (reference sequence). The CDR3 contains 14 residues. The germline V and J ends were trimmed by 8 bases and 0 bases, with 10 bases remaining between them. CDR3: CASAEGATNEKLFF. CDR3 nucleotide sequence: TGTGCCAGCGCCGAGGGGGCAACTAATGAAAAACTGTTTTTT.